This T cell receptor beta chain was recorded in a study of T-cell memory formation after mild COVID-19. TCRdb analysed the 5' RACE reads with MiXCR anew, one entry per CDR3 protein. Here the sample spans 500,000 to 600,000 distinct CDR3 sequences, over 15% being singletons. V lost 11 bases and J 4 bases, leaving 15 bases between the germline ends. The CDR3 has 14 amino acids. Per the germline V gene, CDR1 is SEHNR and CDR2 is FQNEAQ (reference sequence). The chain is built from TRBV7-9 and TRBJ2-6; D gene uncertain. The source material was PBMCs or a T cell subset sorted from them (not recorded which). This receptor was obtained from an adult woman who had mild COVID-19 (a few samples of this study predate the infection). Cell type and time point are not known. CDR3 amino acids: CASSAVTGANVLTF. CDR3 DNA sequence: TGTGCCTCGAGCGCGGTGACCGGGGCCAACGTCCTGACTTTC.